These 25 T cell receptor beta chains were all obtained from the same sample, sequenced in a study of vaccination effects on CD4 cells after COVID-19. The antigens these receptors bind are not known. Antigen-specific CD4+ T cells were first expanded with viral peptide pools by the ViraFEST assay and only then sequenced. Between days 10 and 11 of culture, CD4+ T cells were separated out. Participants each got two BNT162b2 or mRNA-1273 vaccine doses. This table comes from immunoSEQ multiplex PCR, and its TCRdb copy is limited to in-frame clones, with some not included. There are nearly 25,000 clones in the sample; almost 70% occur only once, and roughly 8.7% lies in the top ten. The sequencing used CD4+ T cells from PBMCs cultured with SARS-CoV-2 spike peptides, collected after COVID-19 vaccination. The receptors here all came from a human donor who received a COVID-19 vaccine.

The chain has TRBV11-2 and TRBJ2-3, with D hard to call. This CDR3 region has 16 residues. The V gene's germline CDR1 is SGHAT and CDR2 FQNNGV. V dropped 1 base and J dropped 4 bases, with 15 bases sitting between them. The CDR3 is CASSLGTRLGPDTQYF. The CDR3 nucleotides read TGTGCCAGCAGCTTAGGTACCAGACTTGGGCCAGATACGCAGTATTTT.

The V and J genes are TRBV24-1 and TRBJ1-6; D remains ambiguous. With 4 bases removed from V and 8 bases from J, the gap between germline ends came to 20 bases. This CDR3 spans 17 amino acids. Germline CDR1 and CDR2: KGHDR and SFDVKD. The CDR3 reads CATSEGPKTRRDSPLHF. The CDR3 DNA reads as TGTGCCACCAGTGAAGGACCGAAGACACGGAGAGATTCACCCCTCCACTTT.

This chain connects TRBV5-6 to TRBJ2-5; no definite D call. The ends were cut back, 4 bases at V and 6 bases at J, with 13 bases in the middle. The CDR3 runs to 13 residues. CDR1 is SGHDT, CDR2 YYEEEE, per germline. CDR3 sequence: CASSLRGSQTQYF. CDR3 in DNA: TGTGCCAGCAGCCTGAGAGGTAGCCAGACCCAGTACTTC. Looking up the rest from reference TRBV5-6 and TRBJ2-5 gives the full variable domain: DAGVTQSPTHLIKTRGQQVTLRCSPKSGHDTVSWYQQALGQGPQFIFQYYEEEERQRGNFPDRFSGHQFPNYSSELNVNALLLGDSALYLCASSLRGSQTQYFGPGTRLLVL.

There are a few counts of this clone. J is TRBJ1-1 and V is TRBV6-5; a weak D match, TRBD1 (6 bases). The germline V gene encodes CDR1 MNHEY and CDR2 SVGAGI. Deletions cut 6 bases from V and 7 bases from J, with 21 bases between. The CDR3 is 15 amino acids. DNA of the CDR3: TGTGCCAGCAGCGAGTCTGGGGGGCGCGTGGGTGAAGCTTTCTTT. Encoded protein: CASSESGGRVGEAFF.

The chain is built from TRBV5-1 and TRBJ2-3, with D uncertain. The CDR3 is made up of 13 amino acids. Germline CDR1 and CDR2: SGHRS and YFSETQ. The V gene lost 3 bases and the J gene lost 3 bases, with 8 bases spanning the gap. The CDR3 spells CASSSQATDTQYF. The DNA of the CDR3 is TGCGCCAGCAGCTCACAAGCTACAGATACGCAGTATTTT.

The table lists this clone with a few counts. The V gene is TRBV5-1, the J gene TRBJ2-1; 8 bases match TRBD2. From germline, CDR1 is SGHRS and CDR2 YFSETQ. The CDR3 is 15 amino acids. The J segment lost 9 bases and the V segment lost 1 base, leaving 9 bases of the junction unmatched. The CDR3 protein is CASSLRSGSGGEQFF. Here the CDR3 DNA reads TGCGCCAGCAGCTTGCGCAGCGGGAGTGGCGGTGAGCAGTTCTTC.

V usage is TRBV5-4 and J usage is TRBJ2-1; perhaps D is TRBD1 or TRBD2 (5 bases each). Germline-derived CDR1 and CDR2 are SGHNT and YYREEE (reference sequence). Trimming took off 3 bases at V and 9 bases at J, with 10 bases between the two ends. The CDR3 runs 12 residues. The CDR3 region is CASSWDEGEQFF. In DNA form, the CDR3 reads TGTGCCAGCAGCTGGGACGAAGGTGAGCAGTTCTTC.

This clone was found once. The chain uses TRBV7-6 and TRBJ1-4; perhaps TRBD1 as D (5 bases). Germline CDR1 is SGHVS and CDR2 is FNYEAQ. V was clipped by 5 bases and J by 7 bases, with 17 bases between them. The CDR3 is made up of 15 amino acids. CDR3 nucleotide sequence: TGTGCCAGCAGCCCACAGGAGAGGCAGGGTGAAAAACTGTTTTTT. Its protein is CASSPQERQGEKLFF.

This clone was seen only once. This rearrangement joins TRBV12-2 to TRBJ1-2; TRBD1, the D gene given by the table, was not confirmed from the DNA. TRBV12-2 is designated a pseudogene. CDR3 length equals 17 residues. Here the CDR3 reads CASRPRDRDVANYGYTF. For the CDR3, the DNA is TGTGCAAGTCGCCCGCGGGACAGGGACGTAGCTAACTATGGCTACACCTTC.

This chain uses TRBV2 with TRBJ1-4; D unresolved. The V gene's germline CDR1 is SNHLY and CDR2 FYNNEI. The ends were cut back, 9 bases at V and 5 bases at J, with 10 bases in the middle. The CDR3 runs 12 residues. The CDR3 nucleotides read TGTGCCAGTCTCGGACCCAATGAAAAACTGTTTTTT. Translated: CASLGPNEKLFF. The entire variable domain, with the rest obtained from reference TRBV2 and TRBJ1-4, is as follows: EPEVTQTPSHQVTQMGQEVILRCVPISNHLYFYWYRQILGQKVEFLVSFYNNEISEKSEIFDDQFSVERPDGSNFTLKIRSTKLEDSAMYFCASLGPNEKLFFGSGTQLSVL.

V gene TRBV15 combines with J gene TRBJ1-4; no firm D call. This CDR3 has 16 residues. The germline V gene has CDR1 LNHNV and CDR2 YYDKDF (reference sequence). Trimming removed 0 bases from V and 0 bases from J, with 8 bases in between. CDR3 in amino acids: CATSRDRFATNEKLFF. CDR3 coding DNA: TGTGCCACCAGCAGAGATCGGTTTGCAACTAATGAAAAACTGTTTTTT.

The rearrangement links TRBV3-1 (or the pseudogene TRBV3-2) to TRBJ1-5; no clear D. Germline V CDR1 and CDR2: LGHDT, YNNKEL (reference sequence). This CDR3 region has 15 residues. V gave up 4 bases and J gave up 3 bases, with 13 bases separating them. Written as DNA, the CDR3 is TGTGCCAGCAGCCCACGAGGGCAAAACAATCAGCCCCAGCATTTT. Amino acids: CASSPRGQNNQPQHF.

This chain joins TRBV20-1 and TRBJ1-2; D may be TRBD1 (6 bases). Trimming pared 3 bases from V and 5 bases from J, leaving 16 bases between. The germline gives CDR1 DFQATT, CDR2 SNEGSKA (reference sequence). The CDR3 spans 14 residues. The CDR3 bases are TGCAGTGCTAGTACCGGGGGGCAGGGTTATGGCTACACCTTC. Translating it yields CSASTGGQGYGYTF.

This rearrangement joins TRBV3-1 (or the pseudogene TRBV3-2) to TRBJ1-2, with 10 bases aligning to TRBD1. Germline CDR1 and CDR2: LGHDT and YNNKEL (reference sequence). V trimming: 1 base; J trimming: 4 bases; junction bases outside the gene matches: 9. The CDR3 covers 17 residues. CDR3 coding DNA: TGTGCCAGCAGCCAAGCTGGGACAGGGGCTCCTCTCTATGGCTACACCTTC. Its protein is CASSQAGTGAPLYGYTF.

This clone was seen more than once but under ten times. As DNA, the CDR3 is TGTGCCAGCAGCTTAGCCAGAGGCGGGGAGCTGTTTTTT. Its protein is CASSLARGGELFF. The chain carries TRBV7-2 and TRBJ2-2; D gene ambiguous. Germline CDR1 reads SGHTA; CDR2 reads FQGNSA. This CDR3 is built from 13 residues. V lost 0 bases to trimming and J lost 7 bases, with 6 bases between them.

The chain carries TRBV24-1 and TRBJ2-7; 10 bases fit TRBD1. CDR3 size: 13 residues. The trim removed 9 bases at V and 4 bases at J, leaving 5 bases unmatched. Germline V gene sequence: CDR1 KGHDR, CDR2 SFDVKD. CDR3 sequence reads: CATAPGQGYEQYF. The DNA of the CDR3 is TGTGCCACCGCACCGGGACAGGGGTACGAGCAGTACTTC.

This chain links TRBV7-8 with TRBJ1-6; 7 bases align to TRBD1. The CDR3 loop spans 15 amino acids. With V trimmed by 2 bases and J by 10 bases, 8 bases remained unmatched. CDR1 SGHVS and CDR2 FQNEAQ come from the germline V gene. CDR3 region: CASSLTTGRGSPLHF. CDR3 bases: TGTGCCAGCAGCTTAACGACAGGGAGAGGCTCACCCCTCCACTTT.

CDR3 residues: CASSVRTGKDEQYF. CDR3 nucleotides: TGCGCCAGCAGCGTTCGGACAGGGAAGGACGAGCAGTACTTC. The V call is TRBV5-1, the J call TRBJ2-7; 8 nucleotides match TRBD1. CDR3 length: 14 amino acids. The germline V gene has CDR1 SGHRS and CDR2 YFSETQ. V was clipped by 4 bases and J by 5 bases; unmatched bases: 8.

The chain uses TRBV12-3 or TRBV12-4 and TRBJ2-7; no clear D. V dropped 8 bases and J dropped 9 bases, with 20 bases sitting between them. This CDR3 is 13 amino acids long. CDR3 amino acids: CASASAVRLLQYF. The CDR3, as DNA: TGTGCCAGCGCCTCCGCGGTGCGCTTGTTGCAGTACTTC.

This clone was detected once. The V and J genes are TRBV11-2 and TRBJ2-3; either TRBD1 or TRBD2 may supply D (6 bases each). The ends were cut back, 8 bases at V and 5 bases at J, with 23 bases in the middle. Germline V gene lookup returns CDR1 SGHAT and CDR2 FQNNGV. CDR3 size: 16 residues. The CDR3 region has the DNA TGTGCCAGCCAGGACTTATTGGGGGGCATGCGAGATACGCAGTATTTT. It translates to CASQDLLGGMRDTQYF.

This chain links TRBV3-1 (or the pseudogene TRBV3-2) with TRBJ2-5; D gene unclear. The V gene lost 3 bases and the J gene lost 3 bases, with 8 bases spanning the gap. Germline-derived CDR1 and CDR2 are LGHDT and YNNKEL (reference sequence). The length of the CDR3 is 13 residues. The CDR3 DNA reads as TGTGCCAGCAGCCAGGGCTTAAAAGAGACCCAGTACTTC. Encoded protein: CASSQGLKETQYF.

The chain combines TRBV6-6 with TRBJ2-3; no firm D call. Germline CDR1 reads MNHNY; CDR2 reads SVGAGI (reference sequence). The CDR3 is made up of 12 amino acids. Trimming removed 10 bases at V and 2 bases at J, with 10 bases between. CDR3 in amino acids: CATRLPTDTQYF. CDR3 nucleotides: TGTGCCACCCGACTCCCCACAGATACGCAGTATTTT.

This chain links TRBV11-2 with TRBJ2-7; the D gene is possibly TRBD2 (7 bases). The CDR3 consists of 16 residues. V gave up 1 base and J gave up 6 bases, with 19 bases separating them. Germline V gene sequence: CDR1 SGHAT, CDR2 FQNNGV. The CDR3 coding sequence is TGTGCCAGCAGCTTAGCGTCTGGACTAGGGGGTACCGAGCAGTACTTC. Translating gives CASSLASGLGGTEQYF.

V gene TRBV5-4 combines with J gene TRBJ2-1; possible D gene TRBD2, 6 bases. Germline values: CDR1 SGHNT, CDR2 YYREEE (reference sequence). This CDR3 is 16 amino acids long. V lost 4 bases and J lost 0, with 14 bases in between. The CDR3 nucleotides read TGTGCCAGCAGCGCGGGACTTCCGAGCTCCTACAATGAGCAGTTCTTC. It codes for CASSAGLPSSYNEQFF.

V usage is TRBV5-1 and J usage is TRBJ2-1; D ambiguous. The V and J ends lost 0 bases and 9 bases respectively, with 7 bases between them. Germline V CDR1 and CDR2: SGHRS, YFSETQ. The CDR3 covers 12 residues. For the CDR3, the DNA is TGCGCCAGCAGCTTGGAGGTGAGTGAGCAGTTCTTC. Protein: CASSLEVSEQFF.